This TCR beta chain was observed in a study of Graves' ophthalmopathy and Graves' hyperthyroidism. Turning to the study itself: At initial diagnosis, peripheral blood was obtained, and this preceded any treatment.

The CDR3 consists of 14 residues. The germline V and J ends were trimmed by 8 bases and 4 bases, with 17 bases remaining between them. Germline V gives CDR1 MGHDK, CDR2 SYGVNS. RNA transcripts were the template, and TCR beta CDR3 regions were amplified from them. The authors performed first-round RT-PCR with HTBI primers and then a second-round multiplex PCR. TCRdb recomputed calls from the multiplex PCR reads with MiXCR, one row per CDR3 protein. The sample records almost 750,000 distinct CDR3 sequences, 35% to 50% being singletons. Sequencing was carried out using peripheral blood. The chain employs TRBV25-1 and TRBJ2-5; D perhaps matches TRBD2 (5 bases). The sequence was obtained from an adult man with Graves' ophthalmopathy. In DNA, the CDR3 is TGTGCCAGCTTAGGACCGGGAATGGGAGAGACCCAGTACTTC. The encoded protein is CASLGPGMGETQYF.